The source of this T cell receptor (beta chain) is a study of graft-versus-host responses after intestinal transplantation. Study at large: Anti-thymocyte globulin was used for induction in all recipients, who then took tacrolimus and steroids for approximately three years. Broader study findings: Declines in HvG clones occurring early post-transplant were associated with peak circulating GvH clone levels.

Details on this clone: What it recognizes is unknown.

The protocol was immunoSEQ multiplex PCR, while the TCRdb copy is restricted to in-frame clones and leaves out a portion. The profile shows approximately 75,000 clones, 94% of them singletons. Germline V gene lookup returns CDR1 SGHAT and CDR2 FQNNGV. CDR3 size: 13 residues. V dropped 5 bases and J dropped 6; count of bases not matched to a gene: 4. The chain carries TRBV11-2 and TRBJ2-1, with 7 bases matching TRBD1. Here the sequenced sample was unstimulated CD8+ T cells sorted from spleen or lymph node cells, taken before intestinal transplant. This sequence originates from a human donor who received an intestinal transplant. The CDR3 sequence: CASSAPGGNEQFF. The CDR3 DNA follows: TGTGCCAGCAGCGCCCCAGGGGGCAATGAGCAGTTCTTC.